This T cell receptor (beta chain) was sequenced for a study of T cells in Graves' hyperthyroidism and ophthalmopathy. Whole-study results and caveats: In the blood, most expanded thyroid clonotypes above 0.001 appeared as well.

It was RNA transcripts that yielded the amplified TCR beta CDR3 regions. The HTBI primer set was used in a first-round RT-PCR of the TCR CDR3. MiXCR, run by TCRdb on the multiplex PCR reads, gives a single entry per CDR3 protein. The table has over 300,000 distinct CDR3 sequences, more than 11% seen once. This clonotype was seen at least ten times. The antigen remains undetermined. Calling Graves' hyperthyroidism stable meant ophthalmopathy did not progress within 18 months. Hyperthyroidism patients were newly diagnosed, had disease duration under 2 months, and were aged 18 to 65 years. PBMCs were collected from an approximately 10 ml volume of fresh peripheral blood. The CDR3 consists of 13 residues. CDR1 and CDR2 from the germline V gene are MNHEY and SMNVEV (reference sequence). Losses at the gene ends were 5 bases for V and 6 bases for J; bases not matched to a gene: 6.

This sequence was found in a woman aged 60-70 years with Graves' hyperthyroidism. The chain joins TRBV27 to TRBJ1-2, with 7 bases identical to TRBD1. The material sequenced was blood. CDR3 bases: TGTGCCAGCAGTCGCAGACAGGGACATGGCTACACCTTC. This gives the protein CASSRRQGHGYTF.